The T cell receptor (beta chain) under discussion was sequenced for a study of identical twins. Via MiXCR, TCRdb re-called the 5' RACE reads, giving one row per CDR3 protein. The sample lists fewer than 450,000 distinct CDR3 sequences, approximately 8.8% occurring once. CDR3 length equals 18 residues. Looked up from germline, CDR1 is SGHKS and CDR2 is YYEKEE (reference sequence). Trimming left V 4 bases short and J 4 bases short, with 24 bases between. There are a few counts of this clonotype. V and J are TRBV5-5 and TRBJ1-3; D gene ambiguous. The TCR comes from a woman aged 50 to 60 in good health. The sample taken for sequencing was naive T cells sorted from blood. The CDR3 DNA reads as TGTGCCAGCAGCCGCATCCATTCGCTTCCGGGCCTCGGAAACACCATATATTTT. Residues: CASSRIHSLPGLGNTIYF.